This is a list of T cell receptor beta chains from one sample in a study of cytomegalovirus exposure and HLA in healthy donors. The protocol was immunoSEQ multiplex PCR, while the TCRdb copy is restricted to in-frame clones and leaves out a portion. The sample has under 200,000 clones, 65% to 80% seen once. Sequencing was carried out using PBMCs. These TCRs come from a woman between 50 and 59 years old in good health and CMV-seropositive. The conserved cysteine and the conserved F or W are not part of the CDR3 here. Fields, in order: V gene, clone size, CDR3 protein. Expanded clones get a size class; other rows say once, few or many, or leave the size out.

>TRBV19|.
ASSITTGPGGNIQY
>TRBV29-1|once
SVEVGVGYGYT
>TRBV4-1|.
ASSQDRDRGRNQPQH
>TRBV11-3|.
ASSLAGQLNYGYT
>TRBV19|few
ASSLRGENEQF
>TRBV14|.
ASSRFPGGTEAF
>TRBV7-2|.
ASSPREGSGNTIY
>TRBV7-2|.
ASSLGGHDSPLH
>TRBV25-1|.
ASSTQGGAETQY
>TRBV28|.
ASSGILTGYT
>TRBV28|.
ASSSLGTRAF
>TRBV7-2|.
ASSSSGRITEAF
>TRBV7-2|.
ASSSHQGTEAF
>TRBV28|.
ASSKAGTSSYEQY
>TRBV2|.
ASSVAGVQETQY
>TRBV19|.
ASSNRGDTGELF
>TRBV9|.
ASSVASGANGLT
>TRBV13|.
ASSLKQGVDTQY
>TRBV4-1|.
ASSQDRSTNYGYT
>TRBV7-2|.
ASSLALGGRISTDTQY
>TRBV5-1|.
ASSLSGTGIETQY
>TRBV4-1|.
ASSHLDRGSTDTQY
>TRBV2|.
ASSETGARGEQF
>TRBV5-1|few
ASSLAGYGNTIY
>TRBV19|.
ASSLALAGEGYEQY
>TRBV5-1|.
ASSLGDRGLSSGNTIY
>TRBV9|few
ANSLQTENYEQY
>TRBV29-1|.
SVILAGGSDQQY
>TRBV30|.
AYRNVAKNIQY
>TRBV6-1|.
ASSDLAGVGNEQF
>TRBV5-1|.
ASSLRGWSYEQY
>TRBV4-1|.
ASSSPGGAVTEAF
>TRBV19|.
ASSIGVGETANTEAF
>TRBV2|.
ASWYPGLAGGMGEQF
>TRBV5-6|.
ASRWRTGALNTEAF
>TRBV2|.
AITRGNMNTEAF
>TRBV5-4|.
ASSSPGQASYGYT
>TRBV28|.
AIQGGYGYT
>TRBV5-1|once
ASSLELAGLDEQF
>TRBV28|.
ASSAWSSASTDTQY
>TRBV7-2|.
ASSPSGTNVGTEAF
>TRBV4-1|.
ASSLRDRRSSGNTIY
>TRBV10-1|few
ASSESLHTSGGQETQY
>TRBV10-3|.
AISEQGSTEAF
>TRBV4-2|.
ASSQRQGNTGELF
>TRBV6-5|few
ASRWLQVEDGYT
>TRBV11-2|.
ASSLADSPLH
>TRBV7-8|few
ASSLKGLRLAGDLHEQF
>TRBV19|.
ASSIDRAHQPQH
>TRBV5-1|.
ASSRGSPSYEQY
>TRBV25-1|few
ASSEWVGGRYT
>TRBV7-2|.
ASSIGTSGGLGQF
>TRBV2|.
ASKNRGDNSPLH
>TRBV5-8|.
ASSWEGPGGNTEAF
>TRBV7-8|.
ASSQTTGSYGYT
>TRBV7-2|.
ASSPGRRNEQF
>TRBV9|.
ASSVMTDGSPLH